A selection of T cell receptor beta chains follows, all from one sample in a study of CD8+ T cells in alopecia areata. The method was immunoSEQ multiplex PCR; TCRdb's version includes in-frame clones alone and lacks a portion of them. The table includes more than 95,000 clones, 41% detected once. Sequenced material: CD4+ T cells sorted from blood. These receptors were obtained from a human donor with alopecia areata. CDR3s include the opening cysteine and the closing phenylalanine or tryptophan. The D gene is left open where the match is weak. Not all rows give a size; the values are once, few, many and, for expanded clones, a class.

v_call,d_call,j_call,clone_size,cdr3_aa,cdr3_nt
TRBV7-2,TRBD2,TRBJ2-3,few,CASSFPSSGGMLDTQYF,TGTGCCAGCAGCTTCCCATCTAGCGGGGGTATGTTGGATACGCAGTATTTT
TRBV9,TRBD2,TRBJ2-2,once,CASSVVPSGRTGELFF,TGTGCCAGCAGCGTAGTCCCTAGCGGGAGAACCGGGGAGCTGTTTTTT
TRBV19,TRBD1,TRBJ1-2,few,CASSPRDRARIYGYTF,TGTGCCAGTAGTCCGCGGGACAGGGCAAGGATCTATGGCTACACCTTC
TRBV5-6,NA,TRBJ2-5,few,CASSPTRGYQETQYF,TGTGCCAGCAGCCCGACCCGGGGATACCAAGAGACCCAGTACTTC
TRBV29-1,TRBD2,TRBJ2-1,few,CSVLTSGGNNEQFF,TGCAGCGTTCTTACTAGCGGGGGGAATAATGAGCAGTTCTTC
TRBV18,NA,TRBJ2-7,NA,CASSPAGREQYF,TGTGCCAGCTCACCAGCGGGGCGCGAGCAGTACTTC
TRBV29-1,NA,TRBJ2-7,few,CSVAGVTYEQYF,TGCAGCGTTGCAGGGGTTACCTACGAGCAGTACTTC
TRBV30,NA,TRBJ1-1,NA,CAWSWSWGTEAFF,TGTGCCTGGAGTTGGAGCTGGGGGACTGAAGCTTTCTTT
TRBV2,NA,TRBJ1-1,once,CASTQGTETKAFF,TGTGCCAGCACCCAAGGGACGGAAACAAAAGCTTTCTTT
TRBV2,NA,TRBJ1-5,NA,CASSERLSGNQPQHF,TGTGCCAGCAGTGAAAGGTTGTCAGGGAATCAGCCCCAGCATTTT
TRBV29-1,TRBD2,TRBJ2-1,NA,CSTRSTSGISYNEQFF,TGCAGCACTCGGTCGACTAGCGGGATTTCCTACAATGAGCAGTTCTTC
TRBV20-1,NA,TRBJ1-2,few,CSAGAVLHTF,TGCAGTGCGGGGGCAGTCCTCCACACCTTC
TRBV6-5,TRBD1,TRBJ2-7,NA,CASSRDSYEQYF,TGTGCCAGCAGTCGGGACAGCTACGAGCAGTACTTC
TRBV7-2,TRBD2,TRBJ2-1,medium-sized,CASSLEVGLAGTKQFF,TGTGCCAGCAGCTTAGAGGTGGGACTAGCGGGGACAAAGCAGTTCTTC
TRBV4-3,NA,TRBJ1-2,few,CASSQDLGDGIYGYTF,TGCGCCAGCAGCCAAGATCTCGGTGACGGTATATATGGCTACACCTTC
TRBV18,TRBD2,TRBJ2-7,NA,CASSPNTAGPSYEQYF,TGTGCCAGCTCACCGAATACAGCGGGACCTTCCTACGAGCAGTACTTC
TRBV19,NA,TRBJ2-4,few,CASSRSVPTALDIQYF,TGTGCCAGTAGTAGGTCGGTCCCTACGGCATTGGACATTCAGTACTTC
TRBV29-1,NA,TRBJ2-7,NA,CSVVLPAPGYEQYF,TGCAGCGTTGTTTTGCCCGCCCCTGGGTACGAGCAGTACTTC
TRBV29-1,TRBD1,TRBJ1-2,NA,CSVSFQGAGGGYTF,TGCAGCGTCTCTTTTCAGGGTGCAGGGGGTGGCTACACCTTC
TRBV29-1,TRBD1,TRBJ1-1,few,CSARTGNTEAFF,TGCAGCGCACGGACAGGGAACACTGAAGCTTTCTTT
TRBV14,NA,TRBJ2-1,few,CASSPFEDNEQFF,TGTGCCAGCAGCCCGTTTGAGGACAATGAGCAGTTCTTC
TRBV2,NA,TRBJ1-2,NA,CASSDDWGSDGYTF,TGTGCCAGCAGTGATGATTGGGGGAGCGATGGCTACACCTTC
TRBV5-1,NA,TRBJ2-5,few,CASSFSVQKETQYF,TGCGCCAGCAGCTTCTCTGTCCAGAAAGAGACCCAGTACTTC
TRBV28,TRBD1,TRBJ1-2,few,CASSSPQGASYGYTF,TGTGCCAGCAGTTCGCCTCAGGGGGCGTCCTATGGCTACACCTTC
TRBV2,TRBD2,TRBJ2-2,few,CASTSGTNTGELFF,TGTGCCAGCACTAGCGGGACGAACACCGGGGAGCTGTTTTTT
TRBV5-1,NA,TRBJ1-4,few,CASSLVFRAGEKLFF,TGCGCCAGCAGCTTGGTTTTTCGGGCAGGGGAAAAACTGTTTTTT
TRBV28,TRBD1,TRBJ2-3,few,CASSTRTGITDTQYF,TGTGCCAGCAGTACGCGGACAGGGATAACAGATACGCAGTATTTT
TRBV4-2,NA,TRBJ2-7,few,CASSQDVSGSDYEQYF,TGTGCCAGCAGCCAAGATGTTTCCGGGAGCGACTACGAGCAGTACTTC
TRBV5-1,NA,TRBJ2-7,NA,CASSSGDLSYEQYF,TGCGCCAGCAGCTCAGGGGACTTGAGCTACGAGCAGTACTTC
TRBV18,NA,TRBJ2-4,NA,CASSSGDIQYF,TGTGCCAGCTCATCGGGGGACATTCAGTACTTC
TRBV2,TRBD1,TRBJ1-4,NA,CASAPGTVDEKLFF,TGTGCCAGCGCGCCCGGGACAGTCGATGAAAAACTGTTTTTT
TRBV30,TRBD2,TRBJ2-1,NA,CACRGGLADNEQFF,TGTGCCTGTCGTGGGGGACTAGCAGACAATGAGCAGTTCTTC
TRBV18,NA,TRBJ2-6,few,CASQGTGANVLTF,TGTGCCAGCCAAGGGACCGGGGCCAACGTCCTGACTTTC
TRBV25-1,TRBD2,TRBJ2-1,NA,CASSDLSGRFHEQFF,TGTGCCAGCAGTGATTTAAGCGGGAGGTTCCATGAGCAGTTCTTC
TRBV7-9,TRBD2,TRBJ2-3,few,CASSRRTRTDTQYF,TGTGCCAGCAGCAGGCGGACTAGGACAGATACGCAGTATTTT
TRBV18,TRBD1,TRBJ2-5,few,CASSRQGAQETQYF,TGTGCCAGCTCACGACAGGGAGCCCAAGAGACCCAGTACTTC
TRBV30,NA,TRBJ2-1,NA,CAWTSLRTSYNEQFF,TGTGCCTGGACCTCTCTGCGGACCTCCTACAATGAGCAGTTCTTC
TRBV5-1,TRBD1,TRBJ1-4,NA,CASSLGGQATNEKLFF,TGCGCCAGCAGCTTGGGTGGACAGGCAACTAATGAAAAACTGTTTTTT
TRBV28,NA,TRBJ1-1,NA,CASSRRSEAFF,TGTGCCAGCAGCCGACGGTCTGAAGCTTTCTTT
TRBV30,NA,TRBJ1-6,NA,CAWSGGQLNSPLHF,TGTGCCTGGAGTGGCGGACAGCTTAATTCACCCCTCCACTTT
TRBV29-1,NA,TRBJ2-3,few,CSVVGAGLPTDTQYF,TGCAGCGTTGTCGGGGCGGGCCTACCCACAGATACGCAGTATTTT
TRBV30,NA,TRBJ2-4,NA,CAWSGGQGGKNIQYF,TGTGCCTGGAGTGGGGGTCAGGGCGGAAAAAACATTCAGTACTTC
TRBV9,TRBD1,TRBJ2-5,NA,CASSLGTGPQETQYF,TGTGCCAGCAGCCTTGGGACAGGACCTCAAGAGACCCAGTACTTC
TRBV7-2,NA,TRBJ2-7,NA,CASSLGTARTYEQYF,TGTGCCAGCAGCCTTGGGACCGCTCGAACCTACGAGCAGTACTTC
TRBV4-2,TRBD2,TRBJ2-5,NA,CASSQQRGGDETQYF,TGTGCCAGCAGCCAACAACGGGGGGGCGATGAGACCCAGTACTTC
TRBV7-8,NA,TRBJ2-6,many,CASSLGSSGANVLTF,TGTGCCAGCAGCTTAGGGAGCTCTGGGGCCAACGTCCTGACTTTC
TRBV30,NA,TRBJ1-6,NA,CAWSANTGAQYNSPLHF,TGTGCCTGGAGTGCCAACACCGGGGCCCAGTATAATTCACCCCTCCACTTT
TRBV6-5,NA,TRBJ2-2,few,CASRKGSTGELFF,TGTGCCAGCAGAAAGGGGAGCACCGGGGAGCTGTTTTTT
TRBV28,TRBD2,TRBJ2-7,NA,CASSLFPALAGGYEQYF,TGTGCCAGCAGTTTATTCCCCGCACTAGCGGGAGGGTACGAGCAGTACTTC
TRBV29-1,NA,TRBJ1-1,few,CSVGQNRGDTEAFF,TGCAGCGTTGGACAGAATAGAGGTGACACTGAAGCTTTCTTT
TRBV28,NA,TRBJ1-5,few,CASSSVGQPQHF,TGTGCCAGCAGCTCCGTGGGCCAGCCCCAGCATTTT
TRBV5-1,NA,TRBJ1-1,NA,CASSLGTENTEAFF,TGCGCCAGCAGCCTAGGGACGGAGAACACTGAAGCTTTCTTT